This TCR beta chain comes out of a study of CD8+ T cells in alopecia areata. Background on the study: Tofacitinib administration persisted for 6 to 18 months, succeeded by 6 months off drug.

Note on this clone: Its antigen is as yet unknown.

Study observations and caveats: It was less clear whether patients shared TCRs than it was in mice, possibly because of HLA.

cDNA serving as the sequencing template came from extracted, reverse transcribed RNA. Sequencing used immunoSEQ multiplex PCR; TCRdb keeps in-frame clones, though not all of them. Found here are some 130,000 clones, almost 50% of them singletons; the top ten hold under 20%. The receptor was isolated from a human donor with alopecia areata. The input for sequencing was CD8+ T cells sorted from blood, taken at week 0.

This CDR3 is CSVADRGYEQYF. The CDR3 DNA reads TGCAGCGTTGCTGACAGGGGGTACGAGCAGTACTTC. This chain links TRBV29-1 with TRBJ2-7; TRBD1 aligns across 9 bases. J gave up 4 bases and V 4 bases, and 2 bases lay outside the gene matches. CDR3 length equals 12 residues. Germline V CDR1 and CDR2: SQVTM, ANQGSEA.